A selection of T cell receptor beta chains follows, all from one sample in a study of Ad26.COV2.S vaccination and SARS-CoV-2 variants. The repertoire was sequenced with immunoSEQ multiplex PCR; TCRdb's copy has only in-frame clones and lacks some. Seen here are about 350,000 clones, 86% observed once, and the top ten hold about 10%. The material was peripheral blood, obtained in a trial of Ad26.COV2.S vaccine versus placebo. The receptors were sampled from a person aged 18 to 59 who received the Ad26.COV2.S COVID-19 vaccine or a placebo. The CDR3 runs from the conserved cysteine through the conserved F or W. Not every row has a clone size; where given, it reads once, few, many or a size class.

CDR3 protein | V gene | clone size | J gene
CASSPAAAGGLSYEQYF | TRBV7-6 | NA | TRBJ2-7
CASSHLINSSSRTDTQYF | TRBV21-1 | NA | TRBJ2-3
CASSPRDRLNNEQFF | TRBV7-2 | once | TRBJ2-1
CASSSDYNEQFF | TRBV28 | NA | TRBJ2-1
CATSETGLINQPQHF | TRBV24-1 | once | TRBJ1-5
CASSPTGGQTYEQYF | TRBV9 | NA | TRBJ2-7
CASSLGRGRTDTQYF | TRBV4-3 | NA | TRBJ2-3
CASSYSMYGTPGYTF | TRBV6-6 | NA | TRBJ1-2
CASSLTGTRPSYF | TRBV9 | few | TRBJ2-3
CASSQATLAEETQYF | TRBV14 | NA | TRBJ2-5
CASSMAGEGYTF | TRBV5-5 | NA | TRBJ1-2
CASGRGGDEQFF | TRBV7-2 | NA | TRBJ2-1
CASSQTANYEQYF | TRBV7-9 | NA | TRBJ2-7
CATRGPSTDTQYF | TRBV2 | NA | TRBJ2-3
CASTPGAAPYNEQFF | TRBV25-1 | once | TRBJ2-1
CAWKEGAFSGANVLTF | TRBV30 | NA | TRBJ2-6